The rows below give T cell receptor beta chains drawn from one sample of a study of blood T cell repertoires in COVID-19. Here immunoSEQ multiplex PCR was the method, and the copy in TCRdb shows in-frame clones only, minus some. The data show around 320,000 clones, around 88% seen once. Sequencing input: peripheral blood. These receptors were collected from a woman in her twenties or thirties who had recovered from COVID-19. CDR3s include the opening cysteine and the closing phenylalanine or tryptophan. Each record gives: V gene, clone size, D gene, J gene, CDR3 protein, CDR3 DNA. A D gene is named only where the DNA matches it firmly. Only some rows state a clone size, as once, few, many or a class for expanded clones.

>TRBV20-1|.|TRBD2|TRBJ2-7
CSASSGTRAYEQYF
TGCAGTGCTAGTTCTGGGACTAGAGCCTACGAGCAGTACTTC
>TRBV29-1|once|TRBD1|TRBJ1-2
CSVLKTGTGYGYTF
TGCAGCGTCTTAAAAACCGGGACAGGTTATGGCTACACCTTC
>TRBV24-1|once|TRBD2|TRBJ2-5
CATSDFPGEGETQYF
TGTGCCACCAGTGATTTCCCCGGGGAGGGAGAGACCCAGTACTTC
>TRBV19|.|TRBD1|TRBJ1-2
CASRPGQGPNYGYTF
TGTGCCAGTAGACCCGGACAGGGGCCAAACTATGGCTACACCTTC
>TRBV12-3/TRBV12-4|.|.|TRBJ2-5
CASSFLAEETQYF
TGTGCCAGCAGTTTCTTAGCGGAAGAGACCCAGTACTTC
>TRBV7-6|.|TRBD1|TRBJ1-1
CASSLYGTGTPNTEAFF
TGTGCCAGCAGCTTATACGGGACAGGGACTCCGAACACTGAAGCTTTCTTT
>TRBV2|.|.|TRBJ1-5
CASSEYGSPGEPQHF
TGTGCCAGCAGTGAATATGGTTCGCCGGGGGAGCCCCAGCATTTT
>TRBV10-3|once|.|TRBJ2-5
CATGDFSSQSETQYF
TGTGCCACCGGGGACTTTTCCAGCCAATCAGAGACCCAGTACTTC
>TRBV6-6|.|TRBD2|TRBJ2-7
CASSPTGLDMRPYEQYF
TGTGCCAGCAGTCCCACCGGACTAGATATGAGGCCCTACGAGCAGTACTTC
>TRBV28|.|.|TRBJ2-3
CASSFISRDTDTQYF
TGTGCCAGCAGTTTTATTTCCAGGGACACAGATACGCAGTATTTT
>TRBV6-5|.|TRBD2|TRBJ2-2
CASSLAGDTGELFF
TGTGCCAGCTCACTAGCGGGGGACACCGGGGAGCTGTTTTTT
>TRBV4-1|.|TRBD1|TRBJ2-7
CASSQDNIRGPLSNSYEQYF
TGCGCCAGCAGCCAAGATAATATCAGGGGGCCACTCTCGAACTCCTACGAGCAGTACTTC
>TRBV27|.|.|TRBJ1-1
CASRTFDRTLNTEAFF
TGTGCCAGCAGGACCTTCGACAGGACCCTGAACACTGAAGCTTTCTTT
>TRBV14|once|TRBD1|TRBJ2-7
CASSQGTGPYEQYF
TGTGCCAGCAGCCAGGGGACAGGCCCCTACGAGCAGTACTTC
>TRBV9|.|.|TRBJ1-2
CASSANSREGYTF
TGTGCCAGCAGCGCCAACAGTCGCGAGGGCTACACCTTC
>TRBV18|.|.|TRBJ2-2
CASSPETGELFF
TGTGCCAGCTCACCAGAGACCGGGGAGCTGTTTTTT
>TRBV30|.|.|TRBJ2-7
CAWSVKGGGYEQYF
TGTGCCTGGAGTGTAAAAGGGGGGGGGTACGAGCAGTACTTC
>TRBV14|.|.|TRBJ1-1
CASSQGVRGEAFF
TGTGCCAGCAGCCAAGGGGTAAGGGGTGAAGCTTTCTTT